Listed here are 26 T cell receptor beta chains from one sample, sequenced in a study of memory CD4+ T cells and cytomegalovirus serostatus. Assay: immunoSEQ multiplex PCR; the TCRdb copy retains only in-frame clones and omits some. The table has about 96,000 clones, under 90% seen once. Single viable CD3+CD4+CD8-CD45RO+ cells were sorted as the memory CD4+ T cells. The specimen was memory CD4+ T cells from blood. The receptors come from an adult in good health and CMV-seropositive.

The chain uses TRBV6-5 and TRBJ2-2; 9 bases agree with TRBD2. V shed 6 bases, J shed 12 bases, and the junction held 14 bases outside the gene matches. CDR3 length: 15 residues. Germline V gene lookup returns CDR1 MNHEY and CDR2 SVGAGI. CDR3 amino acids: CASRPGTSPNQKLFF. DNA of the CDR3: TGTGCCAGCAGACCTGGGACTAGCCCAAACCAGAAGCTGTTTTTT.

The CDR3 region is CASSSGQGQETQYF. CDR3 bases: TGTGCCAGCAGTTCCGGACAGGGGCAAGAGACCCAGTACTTC. V is TRBV28 and J is TRBJ2-5, with TRBD1 matching 9 bases. Germline V CDR1 and CDR2: MDHEN, SYDVKM. Trimming removed 4 bases from V and 2 bases from J; junction bases left unmatched: 2. The CDR3 contains 14 residues.

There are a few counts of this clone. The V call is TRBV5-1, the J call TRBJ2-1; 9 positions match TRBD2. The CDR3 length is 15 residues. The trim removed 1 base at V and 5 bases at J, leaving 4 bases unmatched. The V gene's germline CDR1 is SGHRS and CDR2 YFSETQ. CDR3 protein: CASSLLVAGDNEQFF. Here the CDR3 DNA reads TGCGCCAGCAGCTTGTTGGTAGCGGGGGACAATGAGCAGTTCTTC.

CDR3 region: CASSVVGQGTSEKLFF. The CDR3 DNA follows: TGTGCCAGCAGCGTCGTCGGACAGGGGACAAGTGAAAAACTGTTTTTT. The genes are TRBV28 and TRBJ1-4; 9 bases agree with TRBD1. CDR3 size: 16 residues. J was trimmed by 7 bases and V by 6 bases; bases with no gene match: 12. The V gene's germline CDR1 is MDHEN and CDR2 SYDVKM.

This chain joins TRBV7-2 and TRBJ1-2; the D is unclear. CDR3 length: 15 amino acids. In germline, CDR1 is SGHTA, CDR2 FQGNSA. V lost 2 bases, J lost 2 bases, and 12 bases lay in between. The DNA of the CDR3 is TGTGCCAGCAGCTTAAATATAGGGAGGAACTATGGCTACACCTTC. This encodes CASSLNIGRNYGYTF.

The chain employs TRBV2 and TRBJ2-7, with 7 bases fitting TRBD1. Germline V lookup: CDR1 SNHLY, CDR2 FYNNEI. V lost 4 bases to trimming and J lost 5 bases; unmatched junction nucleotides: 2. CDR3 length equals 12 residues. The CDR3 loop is CASSGQGHEQYF. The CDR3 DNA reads TGTGCCAGCAGTGGACAGGGCCACGAGCAGTACTTC.

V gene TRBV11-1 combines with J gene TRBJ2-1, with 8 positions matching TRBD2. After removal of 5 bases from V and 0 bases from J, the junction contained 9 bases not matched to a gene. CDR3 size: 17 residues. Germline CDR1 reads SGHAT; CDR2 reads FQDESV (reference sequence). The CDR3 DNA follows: TGTGCCAGCAGCCACGGCGGGAGGACGAGCTCCTACAATGAGCAGTTCTTC. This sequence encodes CASSHGGRTSSYNEQFF.

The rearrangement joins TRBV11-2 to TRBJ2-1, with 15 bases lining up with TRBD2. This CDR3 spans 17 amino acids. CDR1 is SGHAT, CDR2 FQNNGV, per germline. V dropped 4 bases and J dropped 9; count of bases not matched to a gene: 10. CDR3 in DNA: TGTGCCAGCAGCTCCGGACTAGCGGGAGGGCTTGGGGTTGAGCAGTTCTTC. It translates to CASSSGLAGGLGVEQFF.

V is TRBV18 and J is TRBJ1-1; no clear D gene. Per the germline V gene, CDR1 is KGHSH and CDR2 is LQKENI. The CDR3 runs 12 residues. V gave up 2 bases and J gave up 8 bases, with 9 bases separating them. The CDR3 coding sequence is TGTGCCAGCTCACCAGTGAGGGCAGAAGCTTTCTTT. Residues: CASSPVRAEAFF.

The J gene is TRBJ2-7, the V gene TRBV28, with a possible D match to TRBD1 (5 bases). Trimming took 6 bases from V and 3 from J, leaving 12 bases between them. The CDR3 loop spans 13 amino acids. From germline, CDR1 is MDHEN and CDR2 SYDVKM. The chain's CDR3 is CASSPPQDYEQYF. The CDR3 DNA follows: TGTGCCAGCAGCCCACCACAGGACTACGAGCAGTACTTC.

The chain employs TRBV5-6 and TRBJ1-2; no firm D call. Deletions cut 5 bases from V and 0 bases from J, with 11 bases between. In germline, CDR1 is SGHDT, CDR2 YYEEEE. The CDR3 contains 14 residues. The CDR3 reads CASSSDTTNYGYTF. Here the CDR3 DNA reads TGTGCCAGCAGTTCCGACACTACTAACTATGGCTACACCTTC.

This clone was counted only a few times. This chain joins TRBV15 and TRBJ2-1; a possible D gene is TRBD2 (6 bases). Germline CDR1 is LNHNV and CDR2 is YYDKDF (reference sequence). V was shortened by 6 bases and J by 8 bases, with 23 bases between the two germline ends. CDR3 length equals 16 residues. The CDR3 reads CATRGGGAASSDEQFF. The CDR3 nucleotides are TGTGCCACCAGAGGCGGCGGGGCCGCTTCGTCGGATGAGCAGTTCTTC. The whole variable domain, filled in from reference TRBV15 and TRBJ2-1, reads DAMVIQNPRYQVTQFGKPVTLSCSQTLNHNVMYWYQQKSSQAPKLLFHYYDKDFNNEADTPDNFQSRRPNTSFCFLDIRSPGLGDTAMYLCATRGGGAASSDEQFFGPGTRLTVL.

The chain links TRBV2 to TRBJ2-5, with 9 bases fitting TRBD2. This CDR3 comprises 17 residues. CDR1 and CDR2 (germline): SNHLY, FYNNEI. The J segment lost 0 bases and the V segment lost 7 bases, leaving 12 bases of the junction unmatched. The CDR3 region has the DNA TGTGCCAGCAATGGCCCTGGTAGCGGGAGTAACCAAGAGACCCAGTACTTC. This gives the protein CASNGPGSGSNQETQYF. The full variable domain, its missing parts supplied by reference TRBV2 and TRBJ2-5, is EPEVTQTPSHQVTQMGQEVILRCVPISNHLYFYWYRQILGQKVEFLVSFYNNEISEKSEIFDDQFSVERPDGSNFTLKIRSTKLEDSAMYFCASNGPGSGSNQETQYFGPGTRLLVL.

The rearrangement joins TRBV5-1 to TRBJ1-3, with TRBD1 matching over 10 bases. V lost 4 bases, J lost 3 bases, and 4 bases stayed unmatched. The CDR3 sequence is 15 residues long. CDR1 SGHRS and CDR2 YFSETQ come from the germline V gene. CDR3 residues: CASSVGTGDGNTIYF. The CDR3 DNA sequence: TGCGCCAGCAGCGTTGGGACAGGGGATGGAAACACCATATATTTT. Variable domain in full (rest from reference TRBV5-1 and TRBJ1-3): KAGVTQTPRYLIKTRGQQVTLSCSPISGHRSVSWYQQTPGQGLQFLFEYFSETQRNKGNFPGRFSGRQFSNSRSEMNVSTLELGDSALYLCASSVGTGDGNTIYFGEGSWLTVV.

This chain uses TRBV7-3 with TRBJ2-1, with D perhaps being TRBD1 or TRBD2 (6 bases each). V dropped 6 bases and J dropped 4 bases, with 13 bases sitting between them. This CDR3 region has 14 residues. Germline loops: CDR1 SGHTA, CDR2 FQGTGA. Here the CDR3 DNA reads TGTGCCAGCAGTCCCGGGGGCCGTTACAATGAGCAGTTCTTC. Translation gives CASSPGGRYNEQFF.

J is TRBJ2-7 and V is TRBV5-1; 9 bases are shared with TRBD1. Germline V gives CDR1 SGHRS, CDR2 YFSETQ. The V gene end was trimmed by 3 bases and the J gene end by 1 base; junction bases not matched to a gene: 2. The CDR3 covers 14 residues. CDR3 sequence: CASSSGTGSYEQYF. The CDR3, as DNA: TGCGCCAGCAGCTCCGGGACAGGGTCCTACGAGCAGTACTTC.

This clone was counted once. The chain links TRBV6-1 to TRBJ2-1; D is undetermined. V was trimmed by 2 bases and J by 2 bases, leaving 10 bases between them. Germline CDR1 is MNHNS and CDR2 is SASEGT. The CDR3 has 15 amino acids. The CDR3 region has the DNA TGTGCCAGCAGTGAACACCCGATCGCCTACAATGAGCAGTTCTTC. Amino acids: CASSEHPIAYNEQFF.

The CDR3 DNA follows: TGTGCCAGCTCACCAGACGGGTATCAGCCCCAGCATTTT. Translating gives CASSPDGYQPQHF. The chain employs TRBV18 and TRBJ1-5; D remains unclear. The CDR3 sequence is 13 residues long. V was shortened by 2 bases and J by 5 bases, with 7 bases between the two germline ends. CDR1 is KGHSH, CDR2 LQKENI, per germline. Looking up the rest from reference TRBV18 and TRBJ1-5 gives the full variable domain: NAGVMQNPRHLVRRRGQEARLRCSPMKGHSHVYWYRQLPEEGLKFMVYLQKENIIDESGMPKERFSAEFPKEGPSILRIQQVVRGDSAAYFCASSPDGYQPQHFGDGTRLSIL.

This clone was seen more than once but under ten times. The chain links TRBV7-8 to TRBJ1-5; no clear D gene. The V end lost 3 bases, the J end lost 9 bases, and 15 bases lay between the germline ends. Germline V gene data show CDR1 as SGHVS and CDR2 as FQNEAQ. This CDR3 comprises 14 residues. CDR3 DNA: TGTGCCAGCAGCTTCGGCAGGTCCATGGTGCCCCAGCATTTT. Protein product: CASSFGRSMVPQHF.

Here the CDR3 DNA reads TGTGCCAGCTCAGAGGACAGCGCCGGAAACACCATATATTTT. Amino acid sequence: CASSEDSAGNTIYF. The chain joins TRBV18 to TRBJ1-3; possible D gene TRBD1, 6 bases. Trimming removed 5 bases at V and 4 bases at J, with 12 bases between. Germline V CDR1 and CDR2: KGHSH, LQKENI. This CDR3 has 14 residues.

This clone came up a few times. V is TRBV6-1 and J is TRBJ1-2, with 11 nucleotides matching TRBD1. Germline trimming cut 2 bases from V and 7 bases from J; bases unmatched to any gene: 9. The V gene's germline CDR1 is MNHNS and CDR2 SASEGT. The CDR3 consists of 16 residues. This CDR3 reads CASSEQPGQGAGGYTF. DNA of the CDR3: TGTGCCAGCAGTGAACAACCCGGACAGGGGGCGGGTGGCTACACCTTC.

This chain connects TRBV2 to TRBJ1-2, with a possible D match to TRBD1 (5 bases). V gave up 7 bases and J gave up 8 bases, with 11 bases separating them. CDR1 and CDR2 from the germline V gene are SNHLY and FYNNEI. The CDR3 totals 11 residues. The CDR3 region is CASTRDVGYTF. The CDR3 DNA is TGTGCCAGCACTCGGGACGTCGGCTACACCTTC.

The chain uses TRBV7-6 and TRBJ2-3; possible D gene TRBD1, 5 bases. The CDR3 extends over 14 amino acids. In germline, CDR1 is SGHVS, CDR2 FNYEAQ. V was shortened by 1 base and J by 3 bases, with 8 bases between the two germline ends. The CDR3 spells CASSLGPGTDTQYF. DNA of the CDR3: TGTGCCAGCAGCTTAGGTCCAGGGACAGATACGCAGTATTTT.

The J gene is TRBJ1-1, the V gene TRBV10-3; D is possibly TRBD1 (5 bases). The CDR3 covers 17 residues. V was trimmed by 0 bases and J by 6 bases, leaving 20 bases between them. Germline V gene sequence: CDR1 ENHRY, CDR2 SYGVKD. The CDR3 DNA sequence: TGTGCCATCAGTGAGTCGGAACTCAGGGCCCGGGGAGCTGAAGCTTTCTTT. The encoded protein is CAISESELRARGAEAFF.

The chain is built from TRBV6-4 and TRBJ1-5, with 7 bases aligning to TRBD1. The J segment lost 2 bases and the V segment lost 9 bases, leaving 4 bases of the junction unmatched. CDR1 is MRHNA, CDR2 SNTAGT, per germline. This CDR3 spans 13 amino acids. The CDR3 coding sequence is TGTGCCAGTCACAGGGGAGGCAATCAGCCCCAGCATTTT. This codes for CASHRGGNQPQHF.

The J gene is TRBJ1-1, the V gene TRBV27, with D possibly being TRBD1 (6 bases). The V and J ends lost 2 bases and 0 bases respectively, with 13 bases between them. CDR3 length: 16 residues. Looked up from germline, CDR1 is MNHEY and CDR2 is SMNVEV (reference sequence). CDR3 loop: CASSLRQGGMNTEAFF. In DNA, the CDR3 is TGTGCCAGCAGTTTAAGACAAGGGGGGATGAACACTGAAGCTTTCTTT.